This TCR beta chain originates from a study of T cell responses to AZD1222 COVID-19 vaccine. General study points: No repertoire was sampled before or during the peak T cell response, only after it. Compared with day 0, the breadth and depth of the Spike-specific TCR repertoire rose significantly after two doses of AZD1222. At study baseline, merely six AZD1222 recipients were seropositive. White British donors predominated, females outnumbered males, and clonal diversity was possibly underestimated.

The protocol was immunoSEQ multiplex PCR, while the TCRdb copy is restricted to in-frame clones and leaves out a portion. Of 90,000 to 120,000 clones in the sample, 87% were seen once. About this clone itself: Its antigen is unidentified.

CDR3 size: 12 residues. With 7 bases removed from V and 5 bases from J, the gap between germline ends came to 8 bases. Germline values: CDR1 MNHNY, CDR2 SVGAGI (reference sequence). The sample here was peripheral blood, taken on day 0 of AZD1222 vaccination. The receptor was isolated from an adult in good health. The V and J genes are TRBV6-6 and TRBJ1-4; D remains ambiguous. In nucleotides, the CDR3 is TGTGCCAGCAAGTACTTAAATGAAAAACTGTTTTTT. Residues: CASKYLNEKLFF.